Sequencing of this T cell receptor (beta chain) was carried out in a study of T cell responses to AZD1222 COVID-19 vaccine listed by TCRdb under 2021. Notes on the research overall: AZD1222 recipients with second doses at about 4 weeks or about 12 weeks were pooled, because spike-specific TCR depth and breadth did not differ between schedules. Trial participants were enrolled by age into subgroups of 18-55, 56-69 and 70-plus years, and roughly 150, 30 and 60 TCR-sequenced participants, respectively, were included in these subgroups. A total of 233 trial participants underwent TCR sequencing, of whom about 210 received two doses of AZD1222 and some 25 received two doses of the MenACWY control vaccine.

To note about this clone: There is no known antigen for this receptor. No much larger clonotype is one base removed from it; base qualities were not supplied.

Here is what the overall study found, with its caveats: Most participants were white British and females outnumbered males, and the authors suggested that clonal diversity may have been underestimated. CD4 TCRs associated with the vaccine covered the entire spike protein, and the dominant responses were in regions 160-218 and 743-854. The 56-69-year group was small, and its depth increase did not reach significance, likely because of low power. Reportedly, close to half of the unique spike-specific TCRs recognized epitopes lying outside the regions that are mutated in the B.1.351 and B.1.1.7 variants. A significant rise in spike-specific TCR breadth and depth was observed after two AZD1222 doses relative to day 0 and relative to MenACWY recipients. Because no day 14 peak-response samples were available, the repertoires could be characterized only after the peak T cell response. Conclusions about previously exposed vaccinees were limited because only 6 or 7 AZD1222 recipients were SARS-CoV-2 seropositive at baseline.

The CDR3 regions of human TCRbeta chains were analyzed by immunosequencing. From the authors' description of their analysis: TCRs in the repertoires were compared against a reference library of SARS-CoV-2-specific TCRs that had been generated with the MIRA antigen-specificity platform. Breadth was defined as the fraction of unique TCRs that were SARS-CoV-2-associated. Depth was defined as the fraction of total T cells that were SARS-CoV-2-associated. Using the MIRA data, every spike-specific TCR was mapped to the spike region that the TCR reacted to and assigned to either a CD4 or a CD8 class. Log10-transformed breadth and depth values were compared by one-way ANOVA with Sidak's multiple comparisons tests. TCRdb's version of the immuneACCESS table is confined to in-frame rearrangements and falls short of the full clone set. An unresolved V gene accounts for under half of the shortfall where checked; the remainder is of unknown origin. V and J calls and clone size are those listed in that table; D and trimming were worked out from the DNA. This sample gives some 180,000 clones in total; roughly 92% of them show up just once. The leading ten clones occupy around 1.6% of the sample.

The time point tag for this specimen amounts to: baseline before first vaccination. The vaccinee samples were drawn from two UK trials, COV001 and COV002, one of which was a single-blind randomized controlled phase 2/3 trial testing AZD1222 (ChAdOx1 nCoV-19) in healthy adults. For TCRbeta chain sequencing, PBMC samples were collected from trial participants at day 0 and at day 28 after the second dose. Here the sequenced sample was peripheral blood, taken on day 0 of AZD1222 vaccination. The receptor was derived from an adult in good health.

The DNA reads as follows: TGTGCCAGCAGTTTGCTAGCGACCTCGCTCTCCTACGAGCAGTACTTC. It translates as CASSLLATSLSYEQYF. The chain is made from TRBV27 and TRBJ2-7; TRBD2 is a weak D gene call, 6 bases matching. CDR1 and CDR2 are read off the germline V gene (reference sequence) as MNHEY and SMNVEV. Cut back by 3 bases and 0 bases, the V and J ends lie 15 bases apart. The CDR3 contains 16 residues, cysteine and phenylalanine counted. Only the CDR3 portion is preserved as DNA: 48 bases, with reading frame beginning at the first base.